The next 4 T cell receptor beta chains were all read from a single sample in a study of response to subunit inactivated influenza vaccine. TCRdb analysed the RT-PCR reads with MiXCR anew, one entry per CDR3 protein. The sample includes about 480,000 distinct CDR3 sequences, about 25% of them seen just once. The sample consisted of CD4+ T cells sorted from PBMCs, taken 4 to 6 days after vaccination. These receptors were obtained from a man between 50 and 59 years old who received an inactivated influenza vaccine.

This clonotype appeared many times. The genes are TRBV7-2 and TRBJ2-5, with unresolved D. The length of the CDR3 is 11 residues. Trimming removed 3 bases at V and 7 bases at J, with 6 bases between. The germline gives CDR1 SGHTA, CDR2 FQGNSA. CDR3 DNA sequence: TGTGCCAGCAGCTTGTTAGGGACCCAGTACTTC. It codes for CASSLLGTQYF.

This chain connects TRBV6-5 to TRBJ2-1; D may be TRBD2 (6 bases). Trimming took 2 bases from V and 8 from J, leaving 13 bases between them. CDR3 length: 14 residues. Germline V gives CDR1 MNHEY, CDR2 SVGAGI. CDR3 DNA: TGTGCCAGCAGTTACCGGAATAGGAGGGATGAGCAGTTCTTC. Protein product: CASSYRNRRDEQFF.

In this sample, this clonotype turned up a few times. V is TRBV15 and J is TRBJ2-2; D might be TRBD1 (5 bases). Germline V gene sequence: CDR1 LNHNV, CDR2 YYDKDF (reference sequence). The germline V and J ends were trimmed by 1 base and 5 bases, with 11 bases remaining between them. The CDR3 length is 15 residues. CDR3 amino acids: CATSRGAGLTGELFF. The DNA for the CDR3 is TGTGCCACCAGCAGAGGGGCAGGGCTAACCGGGGAGCTGTTTTTT.

The chain employs TRBV20-1 and TRBJ2-7, with a tentative D call TRBD2 (5 bases). The CDR3 is made up of 13 amino acids. From germline, CDR1 is DFQATT and CDR2 SNEGSKA (reference sequence). V dropped 6 bases and J dropped 2 bases, with 14 bases sitting between them. This CDR3 reads CSASPDSPYEQYF. CDR3 nucleotides: TGCAGTGCCAGCCCGGACTCTCCCTACGAGCAGTACTTC.